These 29 T cell receptor beta chains originate from one sample sequenced in a study of T cell responses to AZD1222 COVID-19 vaccine. Only in-frame clones appear in the TCRdb table, and some are missing; sequencing was by immunoSEQ multiplex PCR. The profile shows 120,000 to 150,000 clones, around 90% of them singletons. Sequencing used peripheral blood, obtained 28 days after the second dose of the MenACWY control vaccine. These receptor sequences come from an adult who received the MenACWY meningococcal vaccine as a control.

This CDR3 reads CASSDTGTANSPLHF. CDR3 bases: TGTGCCAGCAGCGATACCGGGACGGCTAATTCACCCCTCCACTTT. This chain connects TRBV3-1 (or the pseudogene TRBV3-2) to TRBJ1-6; perhaps TRBD1 as D (5 bases). This CDR3 has 15 residues. Germline V lookup: CDR1 LGHDT, CDR2 YNNKEL (reference sequence). The V gene lost 5 bases and the J gene lost 6 bases, with 14 bases spanning the gap.

This chain links TRBV13 with TRBJ2-7; tentatively, D is TRBD1 (7 bases). Germline CDR1 and CDR2: PRHDT and FYEKMQ (reference sequence). The CDR3 is made up of 14 amino acids. The germline V and J ends were trimmed by 3 bases and 2 bases, with 11 bases remaining between them. As DNA, the CDR3 is TGTGCCAGCAGCTTGCCAGGGGGGCCCTACGAGCAGTACTTC. Translated: CASSLPGGPYEQYF.

The chain is built from TRBV19 and TRBJ1-5; possibly TRBD1 for D (6 bases). V gave up 7 bases and J gave up 7 bases, with 20 bases separating them. Germline loops: CDR1 LNHDA, CDR2 SQIVND (reference sequence). The CDR3 is 15 amino acids. The CDR3 nucleotides are TGTGCCAGTAACGAGGACGGGGGCGCAGGGCAGCCCCAGCATTTT. It specifies CASNEDGGAGQPQHF.

The gene calls are TRBV12-3 or TRBV12-4 and TRBJ1-1; no reliable D call. This CDR3 has 13 residues. Deletions cut 6 bases from V and 3 bases from J, with 11 bases between. The CDR3 DNA sequence: TGTGCCAGCAGCCTGCGGGCGGACACTGAAGCTTTCTTT. Translation: CASSLRADTEAFF.

The rearrangement links TRBV7-8 to TRBJ2-2; TRBD2 matches 8 bases. Unmatched junction bases numbered 1, after V lost 1 base and J lost 6 bases. Germline V gives CDR1 SGHVS, CDR2 FQNEAQ. The CDR3 is made up of 14 amino acids. The CDR3 region is CASSLVLAAGELFF. The CDR3 DNA sequence: TGTGCCAGCAGCTTAGTACTAGCGGCCGGGGAGCTGTTTTTT.

A single count supports this clone. V is TRBV10-2 and J is TRBJ1-5; no definite D call. Trimming removed 3 bases from V and 3 bases from J, with 3 bases in between. The CDR3 length is 12 residues. Germline values: CDR1 WSHSY, CDR2 SAAADI. In DNA, the CDR3 is TGCGCCAGCAGTGACCCCAATCAGCCCCAGCATTTT. Protein product: CASSDPNQPQHF.

The chain has TRBV3-1 (or the pseudogene TRBV3-2) and TRBJ2-5; no firm D call. This CDR3 has 15 amino acids. CDR1 is LGHDT and CDR2 is YNNKEL in the germline V gene (reference sequence). Deletions cut 0 bases from V and 5 bases from J, with 13 bases between. The CDR3 DNA is TGTGCCAGCAGCCAAGATCAAACCTTCCGGGAGACCCAGTACTTC. Amino acids: CASSQDQTFRETQYF.

V usage is TRBV6-2 or TRBV6-3 and J usage is TRBJ2-7; possibly TRBD1 for D (5 bases). The V end lost 5 bases, the J end lost 0 bases, and 11 bases lay between the germline ends. The CDR3 is 14 amino acids. Germline CDR1 is MNHEY and CDR2 is SVGEGT. CDR3 residues: CASSEAGPSYEQYF. The CDR3 region has the DNA TGTGCCAGCAGTGAGGCAGGGCCCTCCTACGAGCAGTACTTC.

This clone was picked up a small number of times. The V gene is TRBV5-1, the J gene TRBJ2-7, with 7 bases lining up with TRBD1. V was pared by 4 bases and J by 2 bases, with 3 bases of the junction left unmatched. CDR3 size: 13 residues. Germline lookup yields CDR1 SGHRS and CDR2 YFSETQ. CDR3 DNA sequence: TGCGCCAGCAGCAACGACAGGGCCTACGAGCAGTACTTC. Encoded protein: CASSNDRAYEQYF. The full variable domain, completed using reference TRBV5-1 and TRBJ2-7, is KAGVTQTPRYLIKTRGQQVTLSCSPISGHRSVSWYQQTPGQGLQFLFEYFSETQRNKGNFPGRFSGRQFSNSRSEMNVSTLELGDSALYLCASSNDRAYEQYFGPGTRLTVT.

The gene calls are TRBV4-1 and TRBJ1-6; D may be TRBD1 (5 bases). The germline V gene encodes CDR1 MGHRA and CDR2 YSYEKL. Between the trimmed V and J ends, which lost 0 bases and 13 bases, there was a span of 16 bases. The CDR3 is 15 residues long. CDR3 residues: CASSQEHRNGVPLHF. The CDR3 DNA sequence: TGCGCCAGCAGCCAAGAGCACAGGAATGGGGTCCCCCTCCACTTT.

The chain recombines TRBV5-6 with TRBJ2-2; no reliable D call. The V and J ends lost 0 bases and 6 bases respectively, with 6 bases between them. The CDR3 is 13 amino acids. Germline CDR1 SGHDT, CDR2 YYEEEE. The DNA for the CDR3 is TGTGCCAGCAGCTTGGTGGTGGCCGGGGAGCTGTTTTTT. It codes for CASSLVVAGELFF.

The CDR3 DNA reads TGTGCCAGCAGCTTAACTGAAAAACTGTTTTTT. Translated: CASSLTEKLFF. This sequence joins TRBV7-6 and TRBJ1-4, with D hard to call. Germline V lookup: CDR1 SGHVS, CDR2 FNYEAQ. V gave up 2 bases and J gave up 7 bases, with 2 bases separating them. The CDR3 is 11 amino acids. The whole variable domain, filled in from reference TRBV7-6 and TRBJ1-4, reads GAGVSQSPRYKVTKRGQDVALRCDPISGHVSLYWYRQALGQGPEFLTYFNYEAQQDKSGLPNDRFSAERPEGSISTLTIQRTEQRDSAMYRCASSLTEKLFFGSGTQLSVL.

The chain uses TRBV28 and TRBJ1-5, with D uncertain. The CDR3 extends over 13 amino acids. The germline V gene has CDR1 MDHEN and CDR2 SYDVKM. Trimming took 3 bases from V and 2 from J, leaving 5 bases between them. The CDR3, as DNA: TGTGCCAGCAGTTTGAAGGGCAATCAGCCCCAGCATTTT. This encodes CASSLKGNQPQHF.

This chain connects TRBV5-1 to TRBJ1-2; D remains unclear. The CDR3 spans 13 residues. CDR1 SGHRS and CDR2 YFSETQ come from the germline V gene. V lost 3 bases and J 5 bases, leaving 11 bases between the germline ends. The CDR3 here is CASSSTAAYGYTF. CDR3 nucleotides: TGCGCCAGCAGCTCGACCGCTGCGTATGGCTACACCTTC.

The table lists this clone with a count of one. The chain joins TRBV27 to TRBJ2-1; maybe TRBD2 (5 bases). The V gene lost 5 bases and the J gene lost 3 bases, with 14 bases spanning the gap. CDR1 and CDR2 (germline): MNHEY, SMNVEV (reference sequence). The CDR3 has 15 amino acids. CDR3 nucleotide sequence: TGTGCCAGCAGTCCACCGACGGGGTTCTACAATGAGCAGTTCTTC. This gives the protein CASSPPTGFYNEQFF.

The V gene is TRBV18, the J gene TRBJ2-1; D unresolved. Germline V lookup: CDR1 KGHSH, CDR2 LQKENI. Trimming shortened V by 1 base and J by 5 bases, and 15 bases separated the two germline ends. The CDR3 is 16 residues long. In nucleotides, the CDR3 is TGTGCCAGCTCACCACGCGGTACCGACCGAAACAATGAGCAGTTCTTC. This sequence encodes CASSPRGTDRNNEQFF.

This clone was counted only a few times. The V call is TRBV4-3, the J call TRBJ2-7; D is tentatively TRBD1 or TRBD2 (5 bases each). The CDR3 is 13 amino acids. CDR1 and CDR2 (germline): LGHNA, YSLEER. V lost 4 bases and J lost 6, with 13 bases in between. The DNA of the CDR3 is TGCGCCAGCAGCCGGGACCTCAAGGGCGAGCAGTACTTC. It encodes CASSRDLKGEQYF.

The chain recombines TRBV6-5 with TRBJ1-5, with D hard to call. Germline values: CDR1 MNHEY, CDR2 SVGAGI. V gave up 5 bases and J gave up 0 bases, with 8 bases separating them. The CDR3 totals 14 residues. The CDR3 nucleotides read TGTGCCAGCAGTCCCTTACATAGCAATCAGCCCCAGCATTTT. Amino acid sequence: CASSPLHSNQPQHF.

The V call is TRBV13, the J call TRBJ1-1, with unresolved D. V lost 5 bases and J lost 1, with 17 bases in between. The CDR3 sequence is 16 residues long. Germline lookup yields CDR1 PRHDT and CDR2 FYEKMQ (reference sequence). In DNA, the CDR3 is TGTGCCAGCAGCCTCCCCGCGGGTCGAGGGAACACTGAAGCTTTCTTT. Residues: CASSLPAGRGNTEAFF.

This chain links TRBV5-1 with TRBJ2-2, with TRBD1 matching 8 bases. The germline CDR1 and CDR2 sequences are SGHRS and YFSETQ. The ends lost 4 bases at V and 4 bases at J; junction bases unmatched: 6. The CDR3 consists of 15 residues. CDR3 DNA sequence: TGCGCCAGCAGCCCAGGGGGCACGGGCACCGGGGAGCTGTTTTTT. Encoded protein: CASSPGGTGTGELFF.

The chain has TRBV27 and TRBJ2-5; no firm D call. The CDR3 is 11 amino acids. Deletions cut 6 bases from V and 0 bases from J, with 2 bases between. Germline lookup yields CDR1 MNHEY and CDR2 SMNVEV (reference sequence). Here the CDR3 reads CASSHQETQYF. The CDR3 DNA is TGTGCCAGCAGCCACCAAGAGACCCAGTACTTC.

This clone was observed once. The CDR3 bases are TGCGCCAGCAGCTCCGCCAGACTAGCGGGACAAGAGACCCAGTACTTC. Translated, it gives CASSSARLAGQETQYF. The rearrangement links TRBV5-1 to TRBJ2-5, with TRBD2 matching over 11 bases. V was clipped by 3 bases and J by 2 bases; unmatched bases: 6. Germline CDR1 SGHRS, CDR2 YFSETQ. The CDR3 runs 16 residues. The entire variable domain, with the rest obtained from reference TRBV5-1 and TRBJ2-5, is as follows: KAGVTQTPRYLIKTRGQQVTLSCSPISGHRSVSWYQQTPGQGLQFLFEYFSETQRNKGNFPGRFSGRQFSNSRSEMNVSTLELGDSALYLCASSSARLAGQETQYFGPGTRLLVL.

The chain joins TRBV30 to TRBJ1-3; D remains unclear. Germline V gene lookup returns CDR1 GTSNPN and CDR2 SVGIG (reference sequence). The CDR3 covers 13 residues. V gave up 4 bases and J gave up 0 bases, with 7 bases separating them. CDR3 protein: CAWNGISGNTIYF. Written as DNA, the CDR3 is TGTGCCTGGAACGGCATCTCTGGAAACACCATATATTTT. Together with reference TRBV30 and TRBJ1-3, the CDR3 gives the full variable domain: SQTIHQWPATLVQPVGSPLSLECTVEGTSNPNLYWYRQAAGRGLQLLFYSVGIGQISSEVPQNLSASRPQDRQFILSSKKLLLSDSGFYLCAWNGISGNTIYFGEGSWLTVV.

This clone appeared a single time. This rearrangement joins TRBV7-9 to TRBJ2-1, with D maybe TRBD2 (6 bases). The ends were cut back, 6 bases at V and 9 bases at J, with 12 bases in the middle. The CDR3 has 12 residues. Per the germline V gene, CDR1 is SEHNR and CDR2 is FQNEAQ (reference sequence). The CDR3: CASRIRGGEQFF. DNA for the CDR3: TGTGCCAGCAGGATAAGGGGAGGTGAGCAGTTCTTC.

The J gene is TRBJ1-1, the V gene TRBV2, with 7 nucleotides matching TRBD1. The CDR3 is 16 residues long. V gave up 6 bases and J gave up 0 bases; unmatched junction bases: 10. The germline CDR1 and CDR2 sequences are SNHLY and FYNNEI. The CDR3: CASRRQGTAMNTEAFF. Here the CDR3 DNA reads TGTGCCAGCAGGAGACAAGGGACAGCCATGAACACTGAAGCTTTCTTT.

CDR3 loop: CSVDTGYTGELFF. CDR3 sequence (DNA): TGCAGCGTTGATACAGGTTACACCGGGGAGCTGTTTTTT. The J gene is TRBJ2-2, the V gene TRBV29-1; tentative D call: TRBD1 (5 bases). Germline V gene data show CDR1 as SQVTM and CDR2 as ANQGSEA. V was clipped by 3 bases and J by 3 bases, with 8 bases between them. The CDR3 extends over 13 amino acids.

V usage is TRBV5-1 and J usage is TRBJ2-3; D is perhaps TRBD2 (7 bases). Germline V gene data show CDR1 as SGHRS and CDR2 as YFSETQ. The V end lost 4 bases, the J end lost 2 bases, and 26 bases lay between the germline ends. This CDR3 is built from 19 residues. The CDR3 nucleotides are TGCGCCAGCAGCGTAGGATTCCTCAGAAGCGGGGACACCACAGATACGCAGTATTTT. This sequence encodes CASSVGFLRSGDTTDTQYF.

V usage is TRBV29-1 and J usage is TRBJ1-1; D might be TRBD1 (6 bases). Germline CDR1 is SQVTM and CDR2 is ANQGSEA. Trimming cost V 7 bases and J 2 bases, with 11 bases left between them. CDR3 length equals 12 residues. The CDR3 DNA reads TGCAGCGGGGGGCGGGAAAACACTGAAGCTTTCTTT. It codes for CSGGRENTEAFF.

CDR3 nucleotides: TGTGCCAGCAGCTTAGAGACCGGACATAGCACAGATACGCAGTATTTT. Translated, it gives CASSLETGHSTDTQYF. This chain links TRBV11-1 with TRBJ2-3; tentative D call: TRBD1 (5 bases). This CDR3 has 16 residues. In germline, CDR1 is SGHAT, CDR2 FQDESV (reference sequence). The V end was cut by 1 base, the J end by 0 bases, with 11 bases between.